A selection of T cell receptor beta chains follows, all from one sample in a study of identical twins. TCRdb reprocessed the 5' RACE reads via MiXCR and lists one record per CDR3 protein. Of under 350,000 distinct CDR3 sequences in the sample, roughly 10% were seen once. This sample also belongs to another study, concerning yellow fever vaccine responses in identical twins.

Source material: CD8+ T cells sorted from blood. The source of these receptors is a woman aged 18-29 years in good health. Each CDR3 is given with its conserved first and last residue.

J gene	V gene	CDR3 protein
TRBJ2-1	TRBV2	CASNQGLDNEQFF
TRBJ2-1	TRBV5-1	CASSPVGLAGVGGEQFF
TRBJ2-1	TRBV5-6	CASSLAPNNPEQFF
TRBJ2-1	TRBV5-1	CASSYFTGTSYEQFF
TRBJ2-5	TRBV20-1	CSARDLGLAGQETQYF
TRBJ2-6	TRBV7-9	CASQRSGRGSGANVLTF
TRBJ2-1	TRBV9	CASTSLVGNEQFF
TRBJ1-2	TRBV7-8	CASSPQDRDGYTF
TRBJ2-3	TRBV5-4	CASTWLGGVPDTQYF
TRBJ2-1	TRBV4-1	CASSQDTHEQFF
TRBJ2-3	TRBV28	CASSFGRGVGGSTDTQYF
TRBJ2-1	TRBV24-1	CATSDLEGAAYNEQFF
TRBJ2-7	TRBV7-9	CASSPSGRSYEQYF
TRBJ1-2	TRBV3-1	CASSQDLGTVYGYTF
TRBJ2-1	TRBV24-1	CATSALPGTEQFF
TRBJ2-1	TRBV11-2	CASSPRRAGARNEQFF
TRBJ2-7	TRBV27	CASSLGTYYEQYF
TRBJ2-7	TRBV18	CASSPPSGAYEQYF
TRBJ2-2	TRBV6-1	CASSTAVGTGELFF
TRBJ2-5	TRBV6-5	CASSYMFGGETQYF
TRBJ2-5	TRBV7-9	CASRRTSDTKGETQYF
TRBJ2-2	TRBV12-3/TRBV12-4	CASSPNPFERERDTGELFF
TRBJ1-5	TRBV12-3/TRBV12-4	CASSYRGSNQPQHF
TRBJ2-3	TRBV20-1	CSADPDRVGADTQYF
TRBJ2-5	TRBV9	CASSGGTGWGQETQYF
TRBJ2-1	TRBV7-9	CASRKAGGYNEQFF
TRBJ1-1	TRBV7-2	CASSPPASNTEAFF
TRBJ2-4	TRBV3-1	CASSQQGQGFAKNIQYF
TRBJ2-7	TRBV7-8	CASSLVARDRLTF
TRBJ2-7	TRBV4-3	CASSQDRGTLYEQYF
TRBJ2-3	TRBV7-9	CASNILGGEDTDTQYF
TRBJ2-7	TRBV6-2/TRBV6-3	CASSYSRGQLFDEQYF
TRBJ2-7	TRBV29-1	CSVTGESYEQYF
TRBJ2-1	TRBV12-3/TRBV12-4	CASSTSGGHNEQFF
TRBJ2-1	TRBV2	CASRDSPGTGRYNEQFF
TRBJ2-1	TRBV4-3	CASSQALAGDNEQFF
TRBJ1-2	TRBV4-3	CASSQDHTLNYGYTF
TRBJ2-7	TRBV7-2	CASTPSGEFYEQYF
TRBJ2-7	TRBV7-2	CASSEGLAETYEQYF
TRBJ2-5	TRBV5-1	CASSLVWDRPQETQYF
TRBJ2-5	TRBV5-6	CASSLANGGSMQETQYF
TRBJ2-2	TRBV24-1	CATSDSTHMIGELFF
TRBJ2-2	TRBV24-1	CATSHLGPGELFF
TRBJ2-5	TRBV29-1	CSVEVAGEETQYF
TRBJ2-1	TRBV11-2	CASSTRTSSSYNEQFF
TRBJ2-7	TRBV3-1	CASSQRLGTGYEQYF
TRBJ2-7	TRBV10-1	CASSPDNPYEQYF
TRBJ2-7	TRBV29-1	CSVFSGSLSYEQYF
TRBJ2-6	TRBV15	CATSGEPAISGANVLTF
TRBJ1-1	TRBV19	CASSPGQGRTEAFF
TRBJ2-3	TRBV4-1	CASSPRTSGSTDTQYF
TRBJ2-5	TRBV20-1	CSARDVGGDTQYF
TRBJ2-3	TRBV6-5	CASSYSTGGGPTDTQYF
TRBJ1-2	TRBV5-1	CASLWRGKLYGYTF
TRBJ2-7	TRBV27	CASSFGEWPYEQYF